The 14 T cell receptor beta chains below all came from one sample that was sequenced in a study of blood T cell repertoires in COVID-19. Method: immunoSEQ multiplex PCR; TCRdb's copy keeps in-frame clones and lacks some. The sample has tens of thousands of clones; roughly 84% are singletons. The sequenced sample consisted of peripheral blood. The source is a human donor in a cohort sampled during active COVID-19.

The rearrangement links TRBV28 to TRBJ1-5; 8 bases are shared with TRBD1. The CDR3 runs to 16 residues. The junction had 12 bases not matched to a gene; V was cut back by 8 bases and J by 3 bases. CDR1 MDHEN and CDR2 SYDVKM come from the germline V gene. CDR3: CASGWTGTIANQPQHF. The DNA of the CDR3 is TGTGCCAGCGGGTGGACAGGGACGATTGCCAATCAGCCCCAGCATTTT.

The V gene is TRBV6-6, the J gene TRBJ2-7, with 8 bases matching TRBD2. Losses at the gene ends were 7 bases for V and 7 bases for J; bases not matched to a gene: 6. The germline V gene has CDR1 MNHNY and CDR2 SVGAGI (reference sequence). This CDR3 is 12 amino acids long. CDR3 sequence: CASTAGASEQYF. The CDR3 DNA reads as TGTGCCAGCACAGCGGGGGCGAGTGAGCAGTACTTC.

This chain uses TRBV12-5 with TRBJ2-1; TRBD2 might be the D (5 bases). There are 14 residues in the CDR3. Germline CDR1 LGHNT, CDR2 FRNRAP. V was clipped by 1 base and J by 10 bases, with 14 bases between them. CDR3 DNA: TGTGCTAGTGGTTTGGCCCAGAGCGGCACGGAGCAGTTCTTC. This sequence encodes CASGLAQSGTEQFF.

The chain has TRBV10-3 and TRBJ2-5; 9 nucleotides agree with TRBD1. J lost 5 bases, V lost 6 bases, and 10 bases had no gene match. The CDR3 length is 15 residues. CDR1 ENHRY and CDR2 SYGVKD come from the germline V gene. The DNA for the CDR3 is TGTGCCATCAGCCAAAGGGACAGGGAAACGGAGACCCAGTACTTC. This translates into CAISQRDRETETQYF.

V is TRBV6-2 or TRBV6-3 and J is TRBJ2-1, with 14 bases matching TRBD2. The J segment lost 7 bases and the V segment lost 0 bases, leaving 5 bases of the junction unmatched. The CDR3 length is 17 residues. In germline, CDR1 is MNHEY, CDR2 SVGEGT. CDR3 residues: CASSYSRLAGGPNEQFF. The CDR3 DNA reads TGTGCCAGCAGTTACTCTCGACTAGCGGGAGGGCCGAATGAGCAGTTCTTC.

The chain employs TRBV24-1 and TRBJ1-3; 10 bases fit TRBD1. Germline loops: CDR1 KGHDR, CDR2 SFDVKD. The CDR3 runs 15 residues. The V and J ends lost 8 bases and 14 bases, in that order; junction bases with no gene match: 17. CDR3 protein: CATISRDRGAFTLYF. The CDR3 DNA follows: TGTGCCACCATAAGCCGGGACAGGGGCGCCTTTACGTTATATTTT.

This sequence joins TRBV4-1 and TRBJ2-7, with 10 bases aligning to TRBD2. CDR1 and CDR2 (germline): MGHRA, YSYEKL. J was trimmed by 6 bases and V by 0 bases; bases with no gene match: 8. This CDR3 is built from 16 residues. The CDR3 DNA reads TGCGCCAGCAGCCAAGACGCGGGGACTAGCGTGGGCGAGCAGTACTTC. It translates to CASSQDAGTSVGEQYF.

In DNA form, the CDR3 reads TGTGCCAGCAGCCCGACAGGTGGCACAGATACGCAGTATTTT. Translation gives CASSPTGGTDTQYF. The chain links TRBV7-3 to TRBJ2-3; D perhaps matches TRBD1 (6 bases). Deletions cut 5 bases from V and 1 base from J, with 10 bases between. The length of the CDR3 is 14 residues. Germline V gene sequence: CDR1 SGHTA, CDR2 FQGTGA.

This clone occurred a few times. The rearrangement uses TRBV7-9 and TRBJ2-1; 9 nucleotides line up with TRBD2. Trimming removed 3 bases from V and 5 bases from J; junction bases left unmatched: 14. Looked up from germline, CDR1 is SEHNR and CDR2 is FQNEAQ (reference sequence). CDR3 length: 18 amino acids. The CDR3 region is CASSFNVGSGSKDNEQFF. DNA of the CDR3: TGTGCCAGCAGCTTCAACGTCGGTAGCGGGAGTAAAGACAATGAGCAGTTCTTC.

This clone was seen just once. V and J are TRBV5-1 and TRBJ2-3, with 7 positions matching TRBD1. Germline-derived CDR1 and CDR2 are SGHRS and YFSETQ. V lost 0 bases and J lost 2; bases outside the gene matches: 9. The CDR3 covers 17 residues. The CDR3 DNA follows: TGCGCCAGCAGCTTGGGACAGGGCAACCTTTTCACAGATACGCAGTATTTT. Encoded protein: CASSLGQGNLFTDTQYF. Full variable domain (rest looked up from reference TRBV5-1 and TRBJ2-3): KAGVTQTPRYLIKTRGQQVTLSCSPISGHRSVSWYQQTPGQGLQFLFEYFSETQRNKGNFPGRFSGRQFSNSRSEMNVSTLELGDSALYLCASSLGQGNLFTDTQYFGPGTRLTVL.

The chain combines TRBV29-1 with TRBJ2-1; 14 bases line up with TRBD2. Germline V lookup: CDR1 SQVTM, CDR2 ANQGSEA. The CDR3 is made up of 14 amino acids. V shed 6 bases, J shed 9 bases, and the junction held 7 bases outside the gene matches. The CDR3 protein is CSVVTSGRVSEQFF. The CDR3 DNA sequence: TGCAGCGTGGTGACTAGCGGGAGGGTCAGTGAGCAGTTCTTC.

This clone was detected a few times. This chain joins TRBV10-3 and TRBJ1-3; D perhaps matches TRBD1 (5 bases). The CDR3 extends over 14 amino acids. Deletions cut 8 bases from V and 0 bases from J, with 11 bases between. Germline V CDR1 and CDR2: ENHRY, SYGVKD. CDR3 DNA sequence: TGTGCCATCGGGGCAGCCAGCTCTGGAAACACCATATATTTT. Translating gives CAIGAASSGNTIYF.

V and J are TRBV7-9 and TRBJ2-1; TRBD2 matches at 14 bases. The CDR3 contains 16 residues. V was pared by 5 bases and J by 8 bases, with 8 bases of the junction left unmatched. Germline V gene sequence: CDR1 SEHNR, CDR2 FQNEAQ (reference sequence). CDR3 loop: CASSRLAGGPVDEQFF. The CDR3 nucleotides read TGTGCCAGCAGCCGACTAGCGGGGGGGCCTGTGGATGAGCAGTTCTTC.

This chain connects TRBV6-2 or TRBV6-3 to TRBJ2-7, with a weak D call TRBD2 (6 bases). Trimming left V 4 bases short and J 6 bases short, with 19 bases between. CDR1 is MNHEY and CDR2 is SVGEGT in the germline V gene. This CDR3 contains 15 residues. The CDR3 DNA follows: TGTGCCAGCAGTTGGACGGCGGGGAGCGACTTCGAGCAGTACTTC. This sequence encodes CASSWTAGSDFEQYF.